This T cell receptor beta chain was found in a study of blood T cell repertoires in COVID-19. Study overall: The origin of the acute and convalescent COVID-19 samples was the United States, Italy and Spain. PBMCs, B-cell-depleted T cells, or T cells provided the cDNA or gDNA that made up the material.

CDR1 and CDR2 (germline): SGHAT, FQNNGV. V was cut by 8 bases and J by 3 bases, with 10 bases left in between. This CDR3 has 12 amino acids. As processed by the authors: Nucleated cell number was recorded as an estimate derived from reference gene primer amplification. Clones were read by immunoSEQ multiplex PCR, and TCRdb kept only the in-frame ones, dropping some. That table is the source of V, J and clone size, and D and trimming were worked out from the DNA. The sample carries over 150,000 clones, over 70% recorded once. The sequencing input was peripheral blood. The J gene is TRBJ1-2, the V gene TRBV11-2, with D uncertain. The receptor was isolated from a woman in her sixties or seventies with acute or convalescent COVID-19. The CDR3 DNA follows: TGTGCCAGCTCGGTTCCGCACTATGGCTACACCTTC. This gives the protein CASSVPHYGYTF. Filled out from reference TRBV11-2 and TRBJ1-2, the complete variable domain reads EAGVAQSPRYKIIEKRQSVAFWCNPISGHATLYWYQQILGQGPKLLIQFQNNGVVDDSQLPKDRFSAERLKGVDSTLKIQPAKLEDSAVYLCASSVPHYGYTFGSGTRLTVV.